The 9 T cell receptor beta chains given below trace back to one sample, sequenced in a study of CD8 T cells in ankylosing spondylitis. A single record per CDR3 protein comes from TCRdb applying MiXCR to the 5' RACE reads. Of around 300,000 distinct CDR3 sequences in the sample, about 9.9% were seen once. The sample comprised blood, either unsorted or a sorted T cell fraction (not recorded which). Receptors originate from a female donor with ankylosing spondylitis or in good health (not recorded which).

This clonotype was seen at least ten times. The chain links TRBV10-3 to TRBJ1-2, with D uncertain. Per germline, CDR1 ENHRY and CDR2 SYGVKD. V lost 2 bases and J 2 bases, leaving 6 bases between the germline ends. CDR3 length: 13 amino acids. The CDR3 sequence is CAISEAENYGYTF. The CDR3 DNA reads TGTGCCATCAGTGAGGCCGAGAACTATGGCTACACCTTC.

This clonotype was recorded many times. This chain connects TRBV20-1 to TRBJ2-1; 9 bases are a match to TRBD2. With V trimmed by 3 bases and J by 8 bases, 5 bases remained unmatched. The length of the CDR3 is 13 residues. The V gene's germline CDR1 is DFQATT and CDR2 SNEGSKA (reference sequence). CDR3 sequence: CSASGGRAHEQFF. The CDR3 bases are TGCAGTGCTAGTGGCGGGAGGGCCCATGAGCAGTTCTTC.

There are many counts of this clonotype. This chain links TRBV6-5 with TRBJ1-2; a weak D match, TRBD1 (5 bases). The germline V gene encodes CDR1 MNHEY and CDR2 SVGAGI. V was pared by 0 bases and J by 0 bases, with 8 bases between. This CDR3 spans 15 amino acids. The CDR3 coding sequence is TGTGCCAGCAGTTACTCAGGGGTTTCTAACTATGGCTACACCTTC. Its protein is CASSYSGVSNYGYTF.

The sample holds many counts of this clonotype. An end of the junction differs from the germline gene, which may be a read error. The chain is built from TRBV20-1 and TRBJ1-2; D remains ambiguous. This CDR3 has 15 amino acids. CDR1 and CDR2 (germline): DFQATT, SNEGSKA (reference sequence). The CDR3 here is CSARERAVTNYDYTF. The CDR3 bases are TGCAGTGCTAGAGAACGGGCAGTAACAAACTATGACTACACCTTC.

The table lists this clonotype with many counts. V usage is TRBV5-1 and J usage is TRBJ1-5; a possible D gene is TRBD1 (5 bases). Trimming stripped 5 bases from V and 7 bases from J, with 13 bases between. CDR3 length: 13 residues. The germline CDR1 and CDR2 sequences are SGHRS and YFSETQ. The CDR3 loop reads CASRSGPDQPQHF. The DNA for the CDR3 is TGCGCCAGCAGGTCGGGGCCAGACCAGCCCCAGCATTTT.

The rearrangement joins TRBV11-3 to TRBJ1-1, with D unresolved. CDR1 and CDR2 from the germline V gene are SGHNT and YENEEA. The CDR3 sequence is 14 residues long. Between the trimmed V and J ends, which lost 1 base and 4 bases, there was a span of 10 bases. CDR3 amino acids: CASSLAGTSTEAFF. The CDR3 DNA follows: TGTGCCAGCAGCTTAGCAGGTACAAGCACTGAAGCTTTCTTT.

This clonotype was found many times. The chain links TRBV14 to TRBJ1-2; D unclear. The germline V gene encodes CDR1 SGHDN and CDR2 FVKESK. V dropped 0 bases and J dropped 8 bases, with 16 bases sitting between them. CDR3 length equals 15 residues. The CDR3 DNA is TGTGCCAGCAGCCAAGATAGAAGTGCCGCGGGGGGCTACACCTTC. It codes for CASSQDRSAAGGYTF.

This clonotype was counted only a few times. CDR3 protein: CASSPPGSQETQYF. The CDR3 coding sequence is TGTGCCAGCTCACCACCGGGATCCCAAGAGACCCAGTACTTC. The genes are TRBV18 and TRBJ2-5, with D hard to call. Trimming stripped 0 bases from V and 1 base from J, with 6 bases between. Germline V gene data show CDR1 as KGHSH and CDR2 as LQKENI. There are 14 residues in the CDR3.

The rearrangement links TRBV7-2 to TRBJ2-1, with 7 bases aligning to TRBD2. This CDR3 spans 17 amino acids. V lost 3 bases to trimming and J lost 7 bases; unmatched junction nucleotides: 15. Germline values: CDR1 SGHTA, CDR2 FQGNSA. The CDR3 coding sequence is TGTGCCAGCAGCTTCAACCTCTGGCTCGGGGGGAAAAATGAGCAGTTCTTC. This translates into CASSFNLWLGGKNEQFF.